The 28 T cell receptor beta chains presented below share a single source sample, sequenced in a study of breast tumors, draining lymph nodes, adjacent tissues. The lymph nodes were axillary draining lymph nodes from breast cancer patients. Via MiXCR, TCRdb re-called the multiplex PCR reads, giving one row per CDR3 protein. The table has over 100,000 distinct CDR3 sequences, about a fifth seen once. The sample was axillary lymph node tissue. These receptors all come from a female donor with breast cancer. Some clones in this sample may be carry-over from other donors' samples.

This clonotype was seen many times. The chain has TRBV29-1 and TRBJ2-3; D might be TRBD2 (6 bases). With 4 bases removed from V and 0 bases from J, the gap between germline ends came to 8 bases. Per germline, CDR1 SQVTM and CDR2 ANQGSEA. The CDR3 loop spans 13 amino acids. The CDR3 region has the DNA TGCAGCGTTGGGAGCGGGAGCACAGATACGCAGTATTTT. As protein: CSVGSGSTDTQYF.

On this clonotype: Since a much larger clone is just one base distant, this may be a read error. This chain joins TRBV7-6 and TRBJ2-5; D remains ambiguous. Germline CDR1 is SGHVS and CDR2 is FNYEAQ. The CDR3 is made up of 15 amino acids. The CDR3 loop reads CAGSFTPADQETQYF. In DNA form, the CDR3 reads TGTGCCGGCAGCTTTACACCGGCAGACCAAGAGACCCAGTACTTC.

Remarks on this clonotype: A much larger clone lies one base from this, so it may be a read error. J is TRBJ2-7 and V is TRBV19; possible D gene TRBD2, 5 bases. Germline-derived CDR1 and CDR2 are LNHDA and SQIVND (reference sequence). There are 13 residues in the CDR3. Trimming took off 7 bases at V and 5 bases at J, with 15 bases between the two ends. CDR3 in amino acids: CASNRGPVDEQYF. As DNA, the CDR3 is TGTGCCAGTAATAGAGGGCCAGTAGACGAGCAGTACTTC. Full variable domain (missing parts from reference TRBV19 and TRBJ2-7): DGGITQSPKYLFRKEGQNVTLSCEQNLNHDAMYWYRQDPGQGLRLIYYSQIVNDFQKGDIAEGYSVSREKKESFPLTVTSAQKNPTAFYLCASNRGPVDEQYFGPGTRLTVT.

Details on this clonotype: This sequence may be a read error, since a much larger clone differs from it by one base. The rearrangement links TRBV2 to TRBJ2-5, with D unresolved. The germline gives CDR1 SNHLY, CDR2 FYNNEI. This CDR3 has 14 residues. This CDR3 reads CASSERSVQETLYF. In DNA form, the CDR3 reads TGTGCCAGCAGTGAGCGGTCCGTCCAAGAGACCCTGTACTTC.

Comment on this clonotype: This may be a read error, as it is one base from a much larger clone. The rearrangement uses TRBV28 and TRBJ2-1, with a possible D match to TRBD2 (7 bases). This CDR3 has 15 amino acids. Trimming pared 11 bases from V and 5 bases from J, leaving 22 bases between. Germline CDR1 and CDR2: MDHEN and SYDVKM. The CDR3 loop reads CAGTAEGGLHNEQFF. The CDR3 bases are TGTGCCGGCACCGCAGAGGGGGGGCTCCACAATGAGCAGTTCTTC.

This clonotype has at least ten counts. This rearrangement joins TRBV11-2 to TRBJ2-3; 8 positions agree with TRBD1. This CDR3 spans 16 amino acids. The V segment lost 5 bases and the J segment 1 base; nucleotides outside the gene matches: 8. Germline CDR1 SGHAT, CDR2 FQNNGV. CDR3: CASSLLQGARTDTQYF. CDR3 nucleotides: TGTGCCAGCAGCCTACTCCAGGGGGCCCGCACAGATACGCAGTATTTT.

The table lists this clonotype with many counts. The chain combines TRBV3-1 with TRBJ2-7, with D possibly matching TRBD1 (5 bases). CDR1 and CDR2 (germline): LGHDT, YNNKEL (reference sequence). The V end lost 4 bases, the J end lost 4 bases, and 11 bases lay between the germline ends. There are 13 residues in the CDR3. DNA of the CDR3: TGTGCCAGCAGCCGAAGACAGTATTACGAGCAGTACTTC. As protein: CASSRRQYYEQYF.

The table lists this clonotype with a few counts. A much larger clone differs from this one at a single base, so this may be a read error. This chain uses TRBV3-1 with TRBJ2-5; D gene ambiguous. This CDR3 is built from 11 residues. Between the trimmed V and J ends, which lost 3 bases and 1 base, there was a span of 0 bases. The germline V gene has CDR1 LGHDT and CDR2 YNNKEL (reference sequence). The CDR3 loop is CASSHQETQYF. As DNA, the CDR3 is TGTGCCAGCAGCCACCAAGAGACCCAGTACTTC.

This clonotype was found many times. The CDR3 protein is CSVVRDTNTGELFF. The CDR3 bases are TGCAGCGTTGTCCGGGACACGAACACCGGGGAGCTGTTTTTT. This sequence joins TRBV29-1 and TRBJ2-2, with TRBD1 as a possible D gene (6 bases). The CDR3 is 14 residues long. Germline values: CDR1 SQVTM, CDR2 ANQGSEA. The germline V and J ends were trimmed by 4 bases and 0 bases, with 9 bases remaining between them.

A word on this clonotype: A read error may be the cause here, since a much bigger clone is one base away. This sequence joins TRBV7-2 and TRBJ2-7, with D hard to call. This CDR3 has 11 residues. Germline assignment: CDR1 SGHTA and CDR2 FQGNSA. CDR3 bases: TGTGCCGGCAGCCGGATGAGCGAGCAGTACTTC. Residues: CAGSRMSEQYF.

In the case of this clonotype: This may be a read error: a much more frequent sequence differs by one nucleotide. Because it lacks the conserved phenylalanine or tryptophan at the end, this CDR3 is likely a read error. This chain uses TRBV5-1 with TRBJ2-1; D call uncertain. V was pared by 2 bases and J by 1 base, with 7 bases between. Germline loops: CDR1 SGHRS, CDR2 YFSETQ. This CDR3 is 14 amino acids long. CDR3 protein: CASSFSRSYNEQFS. The CDR3, as DNA: TGCGCCAGCAGCTTTAGTAGGTCCTACAATGAGCAGTTCTCC.

This clonotype was observed a handful of times. This chain connects TRBV28 to TRBJ2-7, with 15 bases matching TRBD2. The V segment lost 5 bases and the J segment 2 bases; nucleotides outside the gene matches: 4. Germline-derived CDR1 and CDR2 are MDHEN and SYDVKM. The CDR3 loop spans 16 amino acids. CDR3 DNA sequence: TGTGCCAGCAGTCCGGGGACTAGCGGGAGGACCTACGAGCAGTACTTC. Translation: CASSPGTSGRTYEQYF.

This clonotype was seen at least ten times. This sequence joins TRBV20-1 and TRBJ2-5, with TRBD2 identical over 14 bases. The CDR3 contains 18 residues. Germline loops: CDR1 DFQATT, CDR2 SNEGSKA (reference sequence). The J segment lost 4 bases and the V segment lost 1 base, leaving 11 bases of the junction unmatched. The CDR3 DNA follows: TGCAGTGCTAGAGCGGGCACCGCCGGACTAGCGGGAGGAGAGACCCAGTACTTC. Translated: CSARAGTAGLAGGETQYF.

This clonotype was observed at least ten times. The chain carries TRBV6-2 or TRBV6-3 and TRBJ2-1; TRBD2 agrees at 7 bases. The CDR3 loop spans 14 amino acids. Per the germline V gene, CDR1 is MNHEY and CDR2 is SVGEGT. V dropped 1 base and J dropped 4; count of bases not matched to a gene: 1. The CDR3 reads CASSYWGGYNEQFF. CDR3 nucleotides: TGTGCCAGCAGTTACTGGGGGGGGTACAATGAGCAGTTCTTC.

This clonotype showed up many times. The genes are TRBV28 and TRBJ2-3; TRBD2 agrees at 10 bases. V lost 7 bases and J lost 4; bases outside the gene matches: 11. CDR3 length: 16 residues. From germline, CDR1 is MDHEN and CDR2 SYDVKM. The CDR3 nucleotides read TGTGCCAGCAACGCCCCCGGAGCGGGAGGGGCAGATACGCAGTATTTT. This sequence encodes CASNAPGAGGADTQYF.

This clonotype was seen more than once but under ten times. The V call is TRBV30, the J call TRBJ2-1; TRBD2 is a possible D gene (5 bases). The CDR3 extends over 13 amino acids. CDR1 is GTSNPN, CDR2 SVGIG, per germline (reference sequence). Trimming stripped 1 base from V and 6 bases from J, with 10 bases between. CDR3 loop: CAWSGTDPNEQFF. CDR3 DNA sequence: TGTGCCTGGAGTGGGACTGACCCCAATGAGCAGTTCTTC.

This chain joins TRBV18 and TRBJ2-2, with 8 positions matching TRBD1. The trim removed 1 base at V and 6 bases at J, leaving 10 bases unmatched. CDR1 is KGHSH and CDR2 is LQKENI in the germline V gene. The CDR3 totals 17 residues. This CDR3 reads CASSPRQTGGESGELFF. DNA for the CDR3: TGTGCCAGCTCACCACGTCAAACAGGGGGTGAGTCCGGGGAGCTGTTTTTT.

A note on this clonotype: Mismatch with germline at one junction end may stem from a read error. This rearrangement joins TRBV7-9 to TRBJ2-7, with 11 bases matching TRBD2. The CDR3 runs to 12 residues. Per germline, CDR1 SEHNR and CDR2 FQNEAQ (reference sequence). The CDR3 nucleotides are TGCTCTAGCGGGAGGACGGAGGGTGAGCAGTACTTC. As protein: CSSGRTEGEQYF.

This clonotype was seen a handful of times. The gene calls are TRBV27 and TRBJ2-3; D is undetermined. Germline CDR1 is MNHEY and CDR2 is SMNVEV (reference sequence). There are 13 residues in the CDR3. With 0 bases removed from V and 11 bases from J, the gap between germline ends came to 12 bases. DNA of the CDR3: TGTGCCAGCAGTTTATCGATCTCAAGTCGGCAGTATTTT. It codes for CASSLSISSRQYF.

This clonotype was seen ten or more times. The chain combines TRBV6-1 with TRBJ2-2; a weak D match, TRBD1 (5 bases). The germline V gene encodes CDR1 MNHNS and CDR2 SASEGT. V was shortened by 7 bases and J by 0 bases, with 9 bases between the two germline ends. There are 14 residues in the CDR3. The DNA of the CDR3 is TGTGCCAGCACGAGACAGACGAACACCGGGGAGCTGTTTTTT. It translates to CASTRQTNTGELFF.

On this clonotype itself: This may be a read error: a much more frequent sequence differs by one nucleotide. The chain is built from TRBV7-8 and TRBJ2-5, with 11 bases matching TRBD2. CDR1 is SGHVS and CDR2 is FQNEAQ in the germline V gene. The CDR3 is made up of 14 amino acids. The chain's CDR3 is CTSSLAGGQETQYF. CDR3 in DNA: TGTACCAGCAGCTTAGCGGGAGGGCAAGAGACCCAGTACTTC.

On this clonotype: A much larger clone lies one base from this, so it may be a read error. The J gene is TRBJ2-1, the V gene TRBV20-1; no clear D. This CDR3 contains 13 residues. Germline CDR1 DFQATT, CDR2 SNEGSKA (reference sequence). Here the CDR3 DNA reads TGCAGAGCTAACGCCTTCTCCTACAATGAGCAGTTCTTC. Protein sequence: CRANAFSYNEQFF.

The sample holds many counts of this clonotype. This CDR3 is CASSIYGTSGRNEQFF. The CDR3, as DNA: TGTGCCAGTAGTATTTATGGCACTAGCGGGAGGAATGAGCAGTTCTTC. V and J are TRBV19 and TRBJ2-1, with TRBD2 matching over 12 bases. CDR1 and CDR2 from the germline V gene are LNHDA and SQIVND (reference sequence). The CDR3 has 16 residues. Unmatched junction bases numbered 7, after V lost 3 bases and J lost 7 bases.

The CDR3 is CASSIAQGRTNLAKNIQYF. In DNA form, the CDR3 reads TGTGCCAGCAGCATCGCACAGGGAAGGACTAATCTAGCCAAAAACATTCAGTACTTC. The chain has TRBV6-2 or TRBV6-3 and TRBJ2-4; the D call may be TRBD1 or TRBD2 (6 bases each). This CDR3 is built from 19 residues. V shed 6 bases and J shed 0 bases, with 24 bases lying between them. CDR1 and CDR2 (germline): MNHEY, SVGEGT.

This clonotype was recorded many times. The chain links TRBV20-1 to TRBJ2-7; no definite D call. The V and J ends lost 1 base and 4 bases respectively, with 11 bases between them. CDR1 DFQATT and CDR2 SNEGSKA come from the germline V gene (reference sequence). The CDR3 has 13 residues. Here the CDR3 reads CSARAGRYYEQYF. CDR3 nucleotide sequence: TGCAGTGCTAGAGCTGGCAGATATTACGAGCAGTACTTC.

In its sample, this clonotype was seen once. Being one base from a much bigger clone, this may be a read error. The chain couples TRBV5-8 to TRBJ1-5, with D possibly TRBD1 on 5 matching bases. From germline, CDR1 is SGHTS and CDR2 YDEGEE. The CDR3 is 17 amino acids. Between the trimmed V and J ends, which lost 1 base and 2 bases, there was a span of 16 bases. The CDR3 region is CASSLRQSAGGNQPQHF. CDR3 sequence (DNA): TGTGCCAGCAGCTTGAGACAGTCCGCGGGGGGCAATCAGCCCCAGCATTTT.

At least ten counts were recorded for this clonotype. J is TRBJ2-3 and V is TRBV9; a weak D match, TRBD2 (5 bases). In germline, CDR1 is SGDLS, CDR2 YYNGEE. This CDR3 has 15 residues. Trimming removed 2 bases from V and 0 bases from J, with 10 bases in between. The CDR3 sequence: CASSVIATSTDTQYF. CDR3 DNA sequence: TGTGCCAGCAGCGTGATAGCGACTAGCACAGATACGCAGTATTTT.

This clonotype came up many times. The CDR3 coding sequence is TGTGCCAGCAGCCTAAATCTGCCAGATACGCAGTATTTT. It is translated as CASSLNLPDTQYF. V is TRBV4-2 and J is TRBJ2-3; no definite D call. The CDR3 loop spans 13 amino acids. Trimming removed 4 bases from V and 4 bases from J, with 9 bases in between. Germline CDR1 reads LGHNA; CDR2 reads YNFKEQ.